This TCR beta chain was observed in a study of cytomegalovirus exposure and HLA in healthy donors. In the study overall: Clustering assigned around 77% of the approximately 370 genotyped donors to the Caucasian-associated ancestry cluster.

V lost 6 bases, J lost 0 bases, and 16 bases lay in between. The CDR3 is 16 amino acids. Germline V gene sequence: CDR1 SNHLY, CDR2 FYNNEI. PCR was performed using 60 Vbeta and 13 Jbeta primers. Profiled with immunoSEQ multiplex PCR; TCRdb holds only in-frame clones, not every one. This sample yields approximately 190,000 clones, of which over 75% are seen a single time; around 4% belongs to the top ten. This clone was detected only a few times. Its antigen is unknown. Study-wide results and caveats: HLA alleles were associated with around 17,000 TCR beta sequences in a later analysis at 0.05 false discovery rate. Follow-up analysis seemed to connect common viral pathogens with several of the most significant clusters identified. Most subjects had HLA-A and HLA-B alleles reportedly predicted accurately by TCR beta sequences.

Sequences were obtained from PBMCs. This rearrangement joins TRBV2 to TRBJ2-3; D may be TRBD1 (6 bases). The origin of this receptor is a man aged 50 to 59 in good health and CMV-seronegative. CDR3 protein: CASRTQQGGSTDTQYF. The CDR3 DNA is TGTGCCAGCAGGACACAACAGGGCGGTAGCACAGATACGCAGTATTTT.